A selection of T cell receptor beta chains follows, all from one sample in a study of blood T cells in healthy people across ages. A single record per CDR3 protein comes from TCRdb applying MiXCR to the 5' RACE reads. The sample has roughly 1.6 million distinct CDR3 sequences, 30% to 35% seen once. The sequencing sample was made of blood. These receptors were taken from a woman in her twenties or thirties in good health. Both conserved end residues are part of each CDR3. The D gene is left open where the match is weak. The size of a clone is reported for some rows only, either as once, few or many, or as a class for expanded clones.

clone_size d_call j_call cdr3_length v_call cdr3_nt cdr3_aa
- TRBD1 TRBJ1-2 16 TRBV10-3 TGTGCCATCAGCCTCTCCGGGACAGGGATTAACTATGGCTACACCTTC CAISLSGTGINYGYTF
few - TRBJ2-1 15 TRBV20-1 TGCAGTGCTAGATTGGGACGAACAGGGTACAATGAGCAGTTCTTC CSARLGRTGYNEQFF
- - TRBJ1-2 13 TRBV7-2 TGTGCCAGCAGCCCGAGCTTGCAGTATGGCTACACCTTC CASSPSLQYGYTF
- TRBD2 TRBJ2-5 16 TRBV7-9 TGTGCCAGCAGCTCCCCGGGTCCTCTAGCGGAAGAGACCCAGTACTTC CASSSPGPLAEETQYF
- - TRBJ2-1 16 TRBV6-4 TGTGCCACCAAAAGGGAAGCGGGCGCAATCTACAATGAGCAGTTCTTC CATKREAGAIYNEQFF
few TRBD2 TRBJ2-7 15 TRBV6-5 TGTGCCAGCAGTAATCCTACCGGGACTAGATACGAGCAGTACTTC CASSNPTGTRYEQYF
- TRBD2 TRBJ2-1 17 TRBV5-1 TGCGCCAGCAGCTTGAGAGCTAGCGGGAGGGGGGGCAATGAGCAGTTCTTC CASSLRASGRGGNEQFF
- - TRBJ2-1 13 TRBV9 TGTGCCAGCAGCGTAGGGACCATCAATGAGCAGTTATTC CASSVGTINEQLF
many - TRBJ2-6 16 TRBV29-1 TGCAGCGTTGGAAAGGCCAGGGGCTCTGGGGCCAACGTCCTGACTTTC CSVGKARGSGANVLTF
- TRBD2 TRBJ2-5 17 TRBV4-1 TGCGCCAGCAGCCAAGGTTGGGGCGGGAGTGAGTACAATGAGCAGTACTTC CASSQGWGGSEYNEQYF
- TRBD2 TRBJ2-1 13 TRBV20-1 TGCAGTCCGAGACTAGCGGGGGACAATGAGCAGTTCTTC CSPRLAGDNEQFF
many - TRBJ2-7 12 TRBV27 TGTGCCAGCAGTGGGGCATCCTACGAGCAGTACTTC CASSGASYEQYF
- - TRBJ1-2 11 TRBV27 TGTGCCAGCAGAGGTAATCTTGGCTACACCTTC CASRGNLGYTF
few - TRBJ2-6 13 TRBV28 TGTGCCAGCGTCCACTCTGGGGCCAACGTCCTGACTTTC CASVHSGANVLTF
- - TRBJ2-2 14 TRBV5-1 TGCGCCAGCCGGGCAATTTTCAACACCGGGGAGCTGTTTTTT CASRAIFNTGELFF
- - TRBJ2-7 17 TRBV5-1 TGCGCCAGCAGCTTTTCTACTACTTCCACAGGTTACTACGAGCAGTACTTC CASSFSTTSTGYYEQYF
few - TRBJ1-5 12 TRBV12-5 TGTGCTAGTGGCCCCTTTAATCAGCCCCAGCATTTT CASGPFNQPQHF
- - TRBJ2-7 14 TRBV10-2 TGCGCCAGCAGGGAGTCCAGTCGAACCTACGAGCAGTACTTC CASRESSRTYEQYF
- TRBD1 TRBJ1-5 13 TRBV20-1 TGCAGTGCCCCGGACAGGGAAGGTCAGCCCCAGCATTTT CSAPDREGQPQHF
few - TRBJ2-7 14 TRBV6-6 TGTGCCAGCAGTGAGTACAAGTTGTCCTACGAGCAGTACTTC CASSEYKLSYEQYF
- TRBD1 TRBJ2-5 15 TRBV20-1 TGCAGTGCTAGACCGGGACAGGGACCCCTCGGGACCCAGTACTTC CSARPGQGPLGTQYF
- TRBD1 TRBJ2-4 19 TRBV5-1 TGCGCCAGCAGCTTGGTAACAGGGGGCTTCGTAAAAGCCAAAAACATTCAGTACTTC CASSLVTGGFVKAKNIQYF
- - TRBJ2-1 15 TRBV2 TGTGCCAGCAGTGGTGGCGGCCAGAGGTACAATGAGCAGTTCTTC CASSGGGQRYNEQFF
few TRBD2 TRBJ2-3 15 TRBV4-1 TGCGCCAGCAGCCAAGTGGGGGGGGGTGCAGATACGCAGTATTTT CASSQVGGGADTQYF
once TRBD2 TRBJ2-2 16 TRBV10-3 TGTGCCATCAGTGAGTCGGGCCTAGCGGGATCCGGGGAGCTGTTTTTT CAISESGLAGSGELFF